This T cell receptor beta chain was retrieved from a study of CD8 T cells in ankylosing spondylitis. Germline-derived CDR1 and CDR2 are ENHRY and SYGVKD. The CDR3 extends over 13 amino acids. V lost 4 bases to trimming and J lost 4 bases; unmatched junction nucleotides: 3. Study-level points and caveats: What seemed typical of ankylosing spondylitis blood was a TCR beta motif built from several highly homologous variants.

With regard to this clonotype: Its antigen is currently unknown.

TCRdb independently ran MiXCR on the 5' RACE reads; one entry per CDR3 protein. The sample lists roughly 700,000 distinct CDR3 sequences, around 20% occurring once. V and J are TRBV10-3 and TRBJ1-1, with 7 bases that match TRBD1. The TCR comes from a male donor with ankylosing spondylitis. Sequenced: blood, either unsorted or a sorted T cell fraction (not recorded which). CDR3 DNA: TGTGCCATCAGTGTGGCAGGGGGCACTGAAGCTTTCTTT. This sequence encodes CAISVAGGTEAFF.